These 21 T cell receptor beta chains originate from one sample sequenced in a study of blood T cell repertoires in COVID-19. Produced via immunoSEQ multiplex PCR; TCRdb's table is partial and in-frame only. This table holds 85,000 to 100,000 clones, approximately 86% found once. Specimen: peripheral blood. Every receptor here comes from a man over 45 with COVID-19, enrolled during active disease.

The chain uses TRBV9 and TRBJ1-2; 8 bases line up with TRBD1. CDR1 and CDR2 (germline): SGDLS, YYNGEE. The CDR3 contains 18 residues. The junction had 13 bases not matched to a gene; V was cut back by 0 bases and J by 3 bases. CDR3 in amino acids: CASSVAGQASPYDYGYTF. The DNA for the CDR3 is TGTGCCAGCAGCGTAGCGGGACAGGCGAGTCCATATGACTATGGCTACACCTTC.

The V call is TRBV5-1, the J call TRBJ2-7, with 7 bases fitting TRBD1. The CDR3 runs to 16 residues. After removal of 4 bases from V and 2 bases from J, the junction contained 12 bases not matched to a gene. CDR1 and CDR2 (germline): SGHRS, YFSETQ. Written as DNA, the CDR3 is TGCGCCAGCAGCCCGTCAGGGGGTGGGACCCCCTACGAGCAGTACTTC. It encodes CASSPSGGGTPYEQYF.

The chain carries TRBV6-5 and TRBJ2-1; 8 bases are shared with TRBD2. The V and J ends lost 4 bases and 10 bases, in that order; junction bases with no gene match: 3. Germline V gene sequence: CDR1 MNHEY, CDR2 SVGAGI. The CDR3 totals 12 residues. The CDR3: CASSLRGGEQFF. The CDR3 DNA reads TGTGCCAGCAGTTTACGGGGGGGAGAGCAGTTCTTC.

The chain uses TRBV6-5 and TRBJ2-7, with 8 bases identical to TRBD1. The CDR3 length is 11 residues. The germline CDR1 and CDR2 sequences are MNHEY and SVGAGI. Losses at the gene ends were 6 bases for V and 7 bases for J; bases not matched to a gene: 2. The CDR3 DNA reads as TGTGCCAGCAGGGGGACAGGAGAGCAGTACTTC. As protein: CASRGTGEQYF.

This chain uses TRBV27 with TRBJ2-5; 8 bases are a match to TRBD1. With 6 bases clipped from V and 1 base from J, the junction kept 10 bases outside the gene matches. Germline assignment: CDR1 MNHEY and CDR2 SMNVEV (reference sequence). The CDR3 sequence is 16 residues long. The CDR3 nucleotides read TGTGCCAGCAGCCCAGGCCCCGGGACAGGCCAAGAGACCCAGTACTTC. This codes for CASSPGPGTGQETQYF.

The V gene is TRBV9, the J gene TRBJ2-3; weak D call: TRBD2 (7 bases). Trimming stripped 4 bases from V and 3 bases from J, with 21 bases between. Looked up from germline, CDR1 is SGDLS and CDR2 is YYNGEE. This CDR3 region has 17 residues. The DNA for the CDR3 is TGTGCCAGCAGCTTAGGGGTTGCGGGGGCGGGGACAGATACGCAGTATTTT. This codes for CASSLGVAGAGTDTQYF.

This rearrangement joins TRBV2 to TRBJ2-7, with 9 bases aligning to TRBD2. The V and J ends lost 8 bases and 3 bases, in that order; junction bases with no gene match: 14. The CDR3 consists of 16 residues. Germline V gene lookup returns CDR1 SNHLY and CDR2 FYNNEI. CDR3 nucleotides: TGTGCCAGCTATAGCGGGGGAACTCAAAACTACTACGAGCAGTACTTC. Residues: CASYSGGTQNYYEQYF. Drawing the rest from reference TRBV2 and TRBJ2-7, the complete variable domain is EPEVTQTPSHQVTQMGQEVILRCVPISNHLYFYWYRQILGQKVEFLVSFYNNEISEKSEIFDDQFSVERPDGSNFTLKIRSTKLEDSAMYFCASYSGGTQNYYEQYFGPGTRLTVT.

The chain couples TRBV27 to TRBJ1-6, with D possibly matching TRBD1 (5 bases). The V gene's germline CDR1 is MNHEY and CDR2 SMNVEV (reference sequence). This CDR3 spans 15 amino acids. With 8 bases removed from V and 7 bases from J, the gap between germline ends came to 18 bases. CDR3 DNA sequence: TGTGCCAGCCACGGTGGGGCAGGGTGGAATTCACCCCTCCACTTT. Translating gives CASHGGAGWNSPLHF.

The chain links TRBV4-2 to TRBJ1-4; 8 positions agree with TRBD1. The CDR3 totals 17 residues. Germline V lookup: CDR1 LGHNA, CDR2 YNFKEQ. V lost 4 bases, J lost 7 bases, and 14 bases stayed unmatched. CDR3 bases: TGTGCCAGCAGCCTAGGGAGCGGGCCAGGGGGCGGTGAAAAACTGTTTTTT. Translation gives CASSLGSGPGGGEKLFF.

The chain carries TRBV9 and TRBJ2-1; unclear D gene. Deletions cut 3 bases from V and 4 bases from J, with 5 bases between. The CDR3 runs to 12 residues. Germline CDR1 reads SGDLS; CDR2 reads YYNGEE. CDR3 DNA sequence: TGTGCCAGCAGCGCGACTTACAATGAGCAGTTCTTC. As protein: CASSATYNEQFF.

The chain's CDR3 is CAWSGAEYSGNTIYF. CDR3 coding DNA: TGTGCCTGGAGTGGGGCAGAATACTCTGGAAACACCATATATTTT. J is TRBJ1-3 and V is TRBV30; D call uncertain. From germline, CDR1 is GTSNPN and CDR2 SVGIG (reference sequence). V was trimmed by 1 base and J by 0 bases, leaving 10 bases between them. The CDR3 length is 15 residues.

The chain recombines TRBV7-9 with TRBJ1-1; D possibly corresponds to TRBD1 (6 bases). Between the trimmed V and J ends, which lost 1 base and 5 bases, there was a span of 11 bases. Germline V lookup: CDR1 SEHNR, CDR2 FQNEAQ (reference sequence). The CDR3 runs to 14 residues. The CDR3 DNA reads as TGTGCCAGCAGCTTAGACAGGGTAGGGACTGAAGCTTTCTTT. Its protein product is CASSLDRVGTEAFF.

The chain is built from TRBV2 and TRBJ2-3; 10 bases fit TRBD2. The V segment lost 2 bases and the J segment 6 bases; nucleotides outside the gene matches: 11. The CDR3 has 17 residues. Germline V gene data show CDR1 as SNHLY and CDR2 as FYNNEI. The CDR3 DNA sequence: TGTGCCAGCAGTGAAAGGACTAGCGGCAGCTGGGGGGATACGCAGTATTTT. Translating gives CASSERTSGSWGDTQYF.

As to this clone: Other nucleotide sequences in the sample specify the same CDR3. The chain combines TRBV3-1 (or the pseudogene TRBV3-2) with TRBJ2-7; 9 bases fit TRBD1. CDR1 and CDR2 (germline): LGHDT, YNNKEL (reference sequence). The CDR3 spans 14 residues. V trimming: 4 bases; J trimming: 3 bases; junction bases outside the gene matches: 4. The CDR3 DNA sequence: TGTGCCAGCAGCCCCCGGGACAGGGTCTACGAGCAGTACTTC. Translating gives CASSPRDRVYEQYF.

The chain links TRBV30 to TRBJ2-5; a weak D match, TRBD2 (5 bases). V dropped 0 bases and J dropped 9 bases, with 14 bases sitting between them. Germline-derived CDR1 and CDR2 are GTSNPN and SVGIG (reference sequence). The CDR3 length is 13 residues. CDR3 loop: CAWSVHGENPQYF. For the CDR3, the DNA is TGTGCCTGGAGTGTACACGGGGAAAACCCCCAGTACTTC.

V is TRBV7-2 and J is TRBJ1-3; TRBD1 is a possible D gene (5 bases). This CDR3 has 14 amino acids. Germline loops: CDR1 SGHTA, CDR2 FQGNSA. V dropped 2 bases and J dropped 2 bases, with 7 bases sitting between them. The CDR3 region has the DNA TGTGCCAGCAGCTTATTGGGGCCTGGAAACACCATATATTTT. Translating it yields CASSLLGPGNTIYF.

V and J are TRBV3-1 (or the pseudogene TRBV3-2) and TRBJ1-3, with D uncertain. The V gene lost 1 base and the J gene lost 1 base, with 5 bases spanning the gap. Germline V gene data show CDR1 as LGHDT and CDR2 as YNNKEL (reference sequence). The length of the CDR3 is 14 residues. The CDR3 region is CASSQVTSGNTIYF. The CDR3 DNA sequence: TGTGCCAGCAGCCAAGTGACATCTGGAAACACCATATATTTT.

V is TRBV6-2 or TRBV6-3 and J is TRBJ2-7, with 7 bases matching TRBD2. The ends lost 5 bases at V and 2 bases at J; junction bases unmatched: 9. The CDR3 is 15 amino acids. Germline loops: CDR1 MNHEY, CDR2 SVGEGT. CDR3 DNA: TGTGCCAGCAGTACCGTCCGGGGGAGGGCCTACGAGCAGTACTTC. This codes for CASSTVRGRAYEQYF.

The chain employs TRBV3-1 (or the pseudogene TRBV3-2) and TRBJ1-3; possible D gene TRBD1, 6 bases. The CDR3 loop spans 14 amino acids. The V end lost 4 bases, the J end lost 4 bases, and 11 bases lay between the germline ends. CDR1 LGHDT and CDR2 YNNKEL come from the germline V gene (reference sequence). CDR3 protein: CASSLRDTGNTIYF. The CDR3 coding sequence is TGTGCCAGCAGCCTCAGGGACACGGGAAACACCATATATTTT.

J is TRBJ2-1 and V is TRBV19; D gene uncertain. Germline values: CDR1 LNHDA, CDR2 SQIVND (reference sequence). Trimming left V 2 bases short and J 4 bases short, with 6 bases between. The CDR3 covers 13 residues. The CDR3 is CASSITAYNEQFF. CDR3 in DNA: TGTGCCAGTAGTATAACAGCATACAATGAGCAGTTCTTC.

This clone was observed once. CDR3 amino acids: CASSWGLPPIETQYF. Here the CDR3 DNA reads TGTGCCAGCAGTTGGGGACTACCTCCAATAGAGACCCAGTACTTC. The V call is TRBV6-5, the J call TRBJ2-5; 7 bases match TRBD2. The CDR3 covers 15 residues. J was trimmed by 4 bases and V by 4 bases; bases with no gene match: 9. Germline assignment: CDR1 MNHEY and CDR2 SVGAGI.